This T cell receptor beta chain was identified in a study of T cell responses to AZD1222 COVID-19 vaccine. The sample holds one count of this clone. CDR1 and CDR2 (germline): SGDLS, YYNGEE. The CDR3 is 18 residues long. Trimming took 0 bases from V and 1 from J; bases not matched to a gene: 9. The protocol was immunoSEQ multiplex PCR, while the TCRdb copy is restricted to in-frame clones and leaves out a portion. The data contain 95,000 to 150,000 clones, approximately 90% of them singletons. This chain connects TRBV9 to TRBJ1-3; 8 bases align to TRBD1. This specimen was peripheral blood, taken on day 0 of AZD1222 vaccination. This TCR was sampled from an adult in good health. CDR3 nucleotide sequence: TGTGCCAGCAGCGTAGGGGGAGGACAGGGATCTTCTGGAAACACCATATATTTT. It yields the protein CASSVGGGQGSSGNTIYF.